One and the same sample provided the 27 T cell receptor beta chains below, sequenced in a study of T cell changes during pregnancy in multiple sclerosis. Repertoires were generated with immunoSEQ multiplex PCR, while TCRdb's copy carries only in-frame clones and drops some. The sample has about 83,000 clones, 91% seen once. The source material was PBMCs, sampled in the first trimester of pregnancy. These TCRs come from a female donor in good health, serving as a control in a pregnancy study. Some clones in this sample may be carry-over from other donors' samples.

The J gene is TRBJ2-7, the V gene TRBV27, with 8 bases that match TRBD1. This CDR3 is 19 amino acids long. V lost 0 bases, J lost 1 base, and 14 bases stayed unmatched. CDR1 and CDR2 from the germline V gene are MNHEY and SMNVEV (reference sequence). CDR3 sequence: CASSLSGTGIKGGSYEQYF. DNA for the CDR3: TGTGCCAGCAGTTTATCCGGGACAGGCATTAAAGGGGGGTCCTACGAGCAGTACTTC.

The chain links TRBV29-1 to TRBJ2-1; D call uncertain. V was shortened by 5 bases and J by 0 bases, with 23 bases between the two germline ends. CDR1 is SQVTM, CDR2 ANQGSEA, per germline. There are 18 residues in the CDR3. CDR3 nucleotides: TGCAGCGTTTTTAGGCCCCGTGGGCCTGAGAGCTCCTACAATGAGCAGTTCTTC. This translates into CSVFRPRGPESSYNEQFF.

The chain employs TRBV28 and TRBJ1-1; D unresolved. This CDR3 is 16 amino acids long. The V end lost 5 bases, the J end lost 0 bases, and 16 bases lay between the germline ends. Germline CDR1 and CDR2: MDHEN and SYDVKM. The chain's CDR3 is CASSPASRPMNTEAFF. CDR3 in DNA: TGTGCCAGCAGTCCGGCGTCCAGGCCCATGAACACTGAAGCTTTCTTT.

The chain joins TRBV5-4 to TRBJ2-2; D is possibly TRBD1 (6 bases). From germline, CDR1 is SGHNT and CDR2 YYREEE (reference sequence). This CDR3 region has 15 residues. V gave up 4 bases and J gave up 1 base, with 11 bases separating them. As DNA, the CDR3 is TGTGCCAGCAGCCCAAGGACAGAGAACACCGGGGAGCTGTTTTTT. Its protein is CASSPRTENTGELFF.

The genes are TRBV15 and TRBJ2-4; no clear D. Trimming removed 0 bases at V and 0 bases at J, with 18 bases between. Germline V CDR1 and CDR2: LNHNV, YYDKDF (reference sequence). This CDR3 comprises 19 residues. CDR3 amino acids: CATSRERTESQLAKNIQYF. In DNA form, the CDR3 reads TGTGCCACCAGCAGAGAAAGAACAGAGTCCCAACTAGCCAAAAACATTCAGTACTTC.

The CDR3 region is CAISETGPEQYF. The CDR3 nucleotides read TGTGCCATCAGCGAGACAGGCCCCGAGCAGTACTTC. V is TRBV10-3 and J is TRBJ2-7; possible D gene TRBD1, 6 bases. Germline CDR1 reads ENHRY; CDR2 reads SYGVKD. CDR3 length equals 12 residues. Trimming stripped 6 bases from V and 6 bases from J, with 12 bases between.

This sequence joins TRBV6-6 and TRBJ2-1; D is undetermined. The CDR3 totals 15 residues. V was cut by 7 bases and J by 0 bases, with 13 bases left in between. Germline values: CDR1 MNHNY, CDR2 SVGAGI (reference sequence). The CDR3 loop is CASIPTESSYNEQFF. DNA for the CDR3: TGTGCCAGCATCCCCACGGAGAGCTCCTACAATGAGCAGTTCTTC.

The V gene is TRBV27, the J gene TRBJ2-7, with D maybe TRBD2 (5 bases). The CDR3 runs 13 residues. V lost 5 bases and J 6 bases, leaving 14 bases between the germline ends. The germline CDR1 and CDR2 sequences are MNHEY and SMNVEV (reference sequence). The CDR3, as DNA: TGTGCCAGCAGTCCCTCCGGCGGGCGCGAGCAGTACTTC. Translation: CASSPSGGREQYF.

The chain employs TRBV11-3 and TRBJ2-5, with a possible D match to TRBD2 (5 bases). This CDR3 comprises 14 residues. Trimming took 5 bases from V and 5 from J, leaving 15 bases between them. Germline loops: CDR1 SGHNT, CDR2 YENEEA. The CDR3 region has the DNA TGTGCCAGCAGCGATGAGGGAGTGAGTGAGACCCAGTACTTC. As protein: CASSDEGVSETQYF.

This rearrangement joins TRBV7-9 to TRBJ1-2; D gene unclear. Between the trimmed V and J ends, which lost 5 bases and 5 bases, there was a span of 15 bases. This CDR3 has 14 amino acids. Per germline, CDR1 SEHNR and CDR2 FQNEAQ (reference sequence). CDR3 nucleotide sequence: TGTGCCAGCAGCCCTCCGGTAGGGAGGTATGGCTACACCTTC. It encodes CASSPPVGRYGYTF. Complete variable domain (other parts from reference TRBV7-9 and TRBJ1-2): DTGVSQNPRHKITKRGQNVTFRCDPISEHNRLYWYRQTLGQGPEFLTYFQNEAQLEKSRLLSDRFSAERPKGSFSTLEIQRTEQGDSAMYLCASSPPVGRYGYTFGSGTRLTVV.

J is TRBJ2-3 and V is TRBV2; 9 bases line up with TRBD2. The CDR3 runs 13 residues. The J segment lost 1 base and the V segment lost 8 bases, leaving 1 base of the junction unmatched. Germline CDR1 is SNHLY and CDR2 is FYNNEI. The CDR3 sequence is CASSSGGTDTQYF. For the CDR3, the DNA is TGTGCCAGCTCTAGCGGGGGCACAGATACGCAGTATTTT.

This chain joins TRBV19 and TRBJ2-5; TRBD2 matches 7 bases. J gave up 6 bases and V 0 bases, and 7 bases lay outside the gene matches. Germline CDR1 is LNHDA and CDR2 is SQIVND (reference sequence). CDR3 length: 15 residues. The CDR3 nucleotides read TGTGCCAGTAGTATAGAGGCGGGAGCTGTGAAGACCCAGTACTTC. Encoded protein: CASSIEAGAVKTQYF.

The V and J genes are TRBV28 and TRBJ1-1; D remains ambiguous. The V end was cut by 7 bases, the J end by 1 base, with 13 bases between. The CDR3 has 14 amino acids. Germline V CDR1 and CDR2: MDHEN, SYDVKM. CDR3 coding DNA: TGTGCCAGCACCAGCGGCGGTCCGAACACTGAAGCTTTCTTT. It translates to CASTSGGPNTEAFF.

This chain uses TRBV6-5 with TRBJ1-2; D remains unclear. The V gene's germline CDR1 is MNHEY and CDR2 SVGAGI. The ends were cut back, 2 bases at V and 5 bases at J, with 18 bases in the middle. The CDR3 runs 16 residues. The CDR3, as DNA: TGTGCCAGCAGTTACAAACCGCGCACTACCTCGTATGGCTACACCTTC. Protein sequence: CASSYKPRTTSYGYTF.

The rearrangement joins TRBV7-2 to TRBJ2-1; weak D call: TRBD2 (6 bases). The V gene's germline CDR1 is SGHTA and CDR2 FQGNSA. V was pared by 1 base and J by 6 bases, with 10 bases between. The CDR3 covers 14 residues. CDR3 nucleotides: TGTGCCAGCAGCTTAGAGGGACTTGGCAATGAGCAGTTCTTC. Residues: CASSLEGLGNEQFF.

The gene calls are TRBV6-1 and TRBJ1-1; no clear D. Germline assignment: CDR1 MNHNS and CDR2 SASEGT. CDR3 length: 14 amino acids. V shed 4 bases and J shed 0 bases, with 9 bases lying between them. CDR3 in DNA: TGTGCCAGCAGTGCCGGGGTCATGAACACTGAAGCTTTCTTT. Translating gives CASSAGVMNTEAFF.

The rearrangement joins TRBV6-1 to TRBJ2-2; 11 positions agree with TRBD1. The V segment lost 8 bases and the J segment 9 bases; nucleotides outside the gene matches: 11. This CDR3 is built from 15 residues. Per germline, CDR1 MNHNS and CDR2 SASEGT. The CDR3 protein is CASRTGQGVARELFF. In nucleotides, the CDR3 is TGTGCCAGCCGGACGGGACAGGGGGTTGCCCGGGAGCTGTTTTTT.

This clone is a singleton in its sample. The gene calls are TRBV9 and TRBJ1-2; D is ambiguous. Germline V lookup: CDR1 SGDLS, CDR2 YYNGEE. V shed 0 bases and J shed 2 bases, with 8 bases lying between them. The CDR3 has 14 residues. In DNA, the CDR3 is TGTGCCAGCAGCGTAGGGGCACCCAACTATGGCTACACCTTC. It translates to CASSVGAPNYGYTF. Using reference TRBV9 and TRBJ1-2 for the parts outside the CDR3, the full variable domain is DSGVTQTPKHLITATGQRVTLRCSPRSGDLSVYWYQQSLDQGLQFLIQYYNGEERAKGNILERFSAQQFPDLHSELNLSSLELGDSALYFCASSVGAPNYGYTFGSGTRLTVV.

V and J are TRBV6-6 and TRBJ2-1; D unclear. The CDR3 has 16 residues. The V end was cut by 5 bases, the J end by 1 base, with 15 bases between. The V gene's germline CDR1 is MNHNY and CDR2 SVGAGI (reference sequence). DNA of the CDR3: TGTGCCAGCAGTGGGCCCCCCATCCCTTCCTACAATGAGCAGTTCTTC. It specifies CASSGPPIPSYNEQFF.

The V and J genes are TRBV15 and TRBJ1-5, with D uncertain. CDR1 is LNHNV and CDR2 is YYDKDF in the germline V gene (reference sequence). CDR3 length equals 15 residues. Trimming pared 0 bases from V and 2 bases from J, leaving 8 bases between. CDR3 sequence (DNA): TGTGCCACCAGCAGAGATCCCGGTGGCAATCAGCCCCAGCATTTT. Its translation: CATSRDPGGNQPQHF.

The CDR3 nucleotides are TGTGCCAGTAGTATCCGGACAGGGGGGGGCTATGGCTACACCTTC. It is translated as CASSIRTGGGYGYTF. The rearrangement joins TRBV19 to TRBJ1-2, with 10 bases that match TRBD1. The V gene's germline CDR1 is LNHDA and CDR2 SQIVND (reference sequence). This CDR3 comprises 15 residues. J gave up 4 bases and V 3 bases, and 5 bases lay outside the gene matches.

CDR3 sequence: CASSLDGTGAYEQYF. As DNA, the CDR3 is TGTGCCAGCAGCTTAGATGGGACAGGGGCCTACGAGCAGTACTTC. The chain carries TRBV7-2 and TRBJ2-7; 10 bases match TRBD1. V trimming: 1 base; J trimming: 2 bases; junction bases outside the gene matches: 2. The CDR3 totals 15 residues. Germline CDR1 and CDR2: SGHTA and FQGNSA.

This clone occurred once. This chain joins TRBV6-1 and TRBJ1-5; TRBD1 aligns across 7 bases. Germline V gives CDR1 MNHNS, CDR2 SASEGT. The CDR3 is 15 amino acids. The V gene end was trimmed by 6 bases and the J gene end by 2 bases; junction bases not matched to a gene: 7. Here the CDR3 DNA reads TGTGCCAGCAGGCCAGGGGGGCCACGCAATCAGCCCCAGCATTTT. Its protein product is CASRPGGPRNQPQHF.

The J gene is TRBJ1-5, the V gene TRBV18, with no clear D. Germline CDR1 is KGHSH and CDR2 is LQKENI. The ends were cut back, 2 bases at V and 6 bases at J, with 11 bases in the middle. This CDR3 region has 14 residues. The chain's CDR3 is CASSPTAGGQPQHF. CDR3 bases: TGTGCCAGCTCACCAACAGCGGGAGGTCAGCCCCAGCATTTT.

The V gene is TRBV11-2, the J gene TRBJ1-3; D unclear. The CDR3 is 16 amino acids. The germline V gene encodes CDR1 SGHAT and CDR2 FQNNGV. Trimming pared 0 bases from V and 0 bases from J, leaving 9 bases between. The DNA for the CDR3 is TGTGCCAGCAGCTTAGATCGAGTCTTCTCTGGAAACACCATATATTTT. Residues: CASSLDRVFSGNTIYF.

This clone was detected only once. In DNA, the CDR3 is TGTGCCATCACCTCTGACAGGGACCATGAGCAGTTCTTC. This gives the protein CAITSDRDHEQFF. V gene TRBV10-3 combines with J gene TRBJ2-1, with 7 bases aligning to TRBD1. The junction had 8 bases not matched to a gene; V was cut back by 7 bases and J by 8 bases. The CDR3 contains 13 residues. Germline V gives CDR1 ENHRY, CDR2 SYGVKD.

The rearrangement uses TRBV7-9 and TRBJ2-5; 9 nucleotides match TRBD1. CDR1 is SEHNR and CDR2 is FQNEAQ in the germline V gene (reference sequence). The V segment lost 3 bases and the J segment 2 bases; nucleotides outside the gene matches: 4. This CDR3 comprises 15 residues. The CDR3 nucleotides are TGTGCCAGCAGCTTGCCCGGGACAGGGCAAGAGACCCAGTACTTC. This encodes CASSLPGTGQETQYF.